This entry describes one TCR beta chain. Antigen unknown. Pools of viral peptides were used by the ViraFEST assay to expand antigen-specific CD4+ T cells ahead of sequencing. Culturing for about 10 days preceded CD4+ T cell isolation. SARS-CoV-2 infection was confirmed by PCR in the person between March and December 2020. PBMC cultures contained about 2 million cells per well, roughly 10 IU/ml IL-2 and around 9.4 ug/ml peptides. These data belong to a study of vaccination effects on CD4 cells after COVID-19. Study details: At 16 days and at one week before vaccination, samples were given by two convalescent patients.

The protocol was immunoSEQ multiplex PCR, while the TCRdb copy is restricted to in-frame clones and leaves out a portion. The sample includes around 30,000 clones, 65% to 80% of them seen just once. The CDR3 has 12 residues. V gave up 1 base and J gave up 8 bases, with 9 bases separating them. Germline-derived CDR1 and CDR2 are SGHDT and YYEEEE. General study results and limits: Mainly new clones induced by vaccination were found among post-vaccine spike-reactive clones in convalescents.

This sequence was found in a human donor who had a prior SARS-CoV-2 infection. This specimen consisted of CD4+ T cells from PBMCs cultured with HCoV-NL63 spike peptides, obtained before COVID-19 vaccination. This chain uses TRBV5-6 with TRBJ1-2; D call uncertain. The CDR3 DNA follows: TGTGCCAGCAGCTTGCGAGGGTACGGCTACACCTTC. This encodes CASSLRGYGYTF.